A selection of T cell receptor beta chains follows, all from one sample in a study of T cells in Graves' hyperthyroidism and ophthalmopathy. A single record per CDR3 protein comes from TCRdb applying MiXCR to the multiplex PCR reads. This sample carries hundreds of thousands of distinct CDR3 sequences, around 13% of them seen once, and the ten largest clones take roughly 6.2%. Sequenced: blood. The receptor set was obtained from a woman younger than 45 with Graves' hyperthyroidism that later progressed to Graves' ophthalmopathy. Both conserved end residues are part of each CDR3.

v_gene: TRBV27; j_gene: TRBJ1-1; CDR3aa: CASSLLGSEAFF
v_gene: TRBV19; j_gene: TRBJ2-1; CDR3aa: CASTGREAPYGEQFF
v_gene: TRBV5-6; j_gene: TRBJ2-7; CDR3aa: CASSFVEPYEQYF
v_gene: TRBV6-2/TRBV6-3; j_gene: TRBJ2-5; CDR3aa: CASRLAGNQETQYF
v_gene: TRBV28; j_gene: TRBJ1-1; CDR3aa: CASSFPGIEAFF
v_gene: TRBV11-3; j_gene: TRBJ1-2; CDR3aa: CASREWDSSADGYTF
v_gene: TRBV19; j_gene: TRBJ1-2; CDR3aa: CASSTGVGYGYTF
v_gene: TRBV7-2; j_gene: TRBJ2-1; CDR3aa: CASSLLGTNEQFF
v_gene: TRBV20-1; j_gene: TRBJ1-2; CDR3aa: CSASFGSGYGYTF
v_gene: TRBV11-1; j_gene: TRBJ2-7; CDR3aa: CASSLRTASYEQYF
v_gene: TRBV2; j_gene: TRBJ1-3; CDR3aa: CASSEGGNTIYF
v_gene: TRBV30; j_gene: TRBJ2-3; CDR3aa: CAWIAGGVPYF
v_gene: TRBV15; j_gene: TRBJ2-3; CDR3aa: CATREGGTDTQYF
v_gene: TRBV10-3; j_gene: TRBJ1-2; CDR3aa: CAIRPGGRGYTF
v_gene: TRBV11-2; j_gene: TRBJ1-4; CDR3aa: CASSLSGLLGGEKLFF
v_gene: TRBV30; j_gene: TRBJ1-2; CDR3aa: CAWSVSRILVNYGYTF
v_gene: TRBV4-3; j_gene: TRBJ2-3; CDR3aa: CASSQDRTGADTQYF
v_gene: TRBV7-9; j_gene: TRBJ1-2; CDR3aa: CASSAPGKYGYTF
v_gene: TRBV18; j_gene: TRBJ1-5; CDR3aa: CASSPTGRKNQPQHF
v_gene: TRBV29-1; j_gene: TRBJ1-2; CDR3aa: CSVGGTERSGYTF
v_gene: TRBV9; j_gene: TRBJ2-1; CDR3aa: CASSVGPVHEQFF
v_gene: TRBV20-1; j_gene: TRBJ1-1; CDR3aa: CSAREVRDSSAEAFF
v_gene: TRBV29-1; j_gene: TRBJ1-2; CDR3aa: CSVVKQGEEKVYTF
v_gene: TRBV6-1; j_gene: TRBJ1-1; CDR3aa: CASNGGGDFSTEAFF
v_gene: TRBV11-2; j_gene: TRBJ2-7; CDR3aa: CASSGAGGQYF
v_gene: TRBV20-1; j_gene: TRBJ1-5; CDR3aa: CSARDPTDSQPQHF
v_gene: TRBV3-1; j_gene: TRBJ2-1; CDR3aa: CASSQEGNNEQFF
v_gene: TRBV3-1; j_gene: TRBJ1-2; CDR3aa: CASSRSLGDGYTF
v_gene: TRBV11-2; j_gene: TRBJ2-7; CDR3aa: CASSSYRDRDYEQYF
v_gene: TRBV28; j_gene: TRBJ1-1; CDR3aa: CACQLQNTEAFF
v_gene: TRBV11-3; j_gene: TRBJ2-7; CDR3aa: CASSLDPGQGAYEQYF
v_gene: TRBV19; j_gene: TRBJ1-1; CDR3aa: CASSLQGALGTEAFF
v_gene: TRBV11-2; j_gene: TRBJ2-7; CDR3aa: CASSLVSGSLEQYF
v_gene: TRBV28; j_gene: TRBJ2-1; CDR3aa: CASSLWASSYNEQFF
v_gene: TRBV7-2; j_gene: TRBJ2-1; CDR3aa: CASSLASLAGVNEQFF
v_gene: TRBV7-2; j_gene: TRBJ2-2; CDR3aa: CASRPSASTGELFF
v_gene: TRBV12-3/TRBV12-4; j_gene: TRBJ2-5; CDR3aa: CASTPARTEVGTQYF
v_gene: TRBV20-1; j_gene: TRBJ1-2; CDR3aa: CSASPSDRSNYGYTF
v_gene: TRBV2; j_gene: TRBJ2-5; CDR3aa: CASSGRGQYQETQYF
v_gene: TRBV5-5; j_gene: TRBJ2-7; CDR3aa: CASSLETGWFEQYF